This T cell receptor beta chain originates from a study of PD-L1 blockade in urothelial cancer. Study background: At 3 weeks (second dose) and 6 weeks after starting treatment, blood was analyzed. When blood samples were assessed, the median T cell count was about 140,000.

Remarks on this clone: Antigen: not known.

Study-level findings and limits: A below-median TCR clonality in blood before treatment predicted better survival.

Measured with immunoSEQ multiplex PCR; TCRdb has only the in-frame clones, and not every one. The table has around 45,000 clones, about four fifths seen once. The CDR3 contains 16 residues. Trimming stripped 5 bases from V and 5 bases from J, with 25 bases between. Germline CDR1 GTSNPN, CDR2 SVGIG (reference sequence). The sample's time point: peripheral blood 6 weeks after treatment start. Patient disease was locally advanced or metastatic urothelial carcinoma. The genes are TRBV30 and TRBJ2-7, with a tentative D call TRBD1 (7 bases). This receptor was obtained from a man aged 60-69 years with urothelial cancer. This material consisted of PBMCs, taken around atezolizumab (anti-PD-L1) treatment. CDR3 region: CAWEPDGGRGYHEQYF. The CDR3 DNA sequence: TGTGCCTGGGAGCCTGACGGGGGCAGGGGGTATCACGAGCAGTACTTC.